This T cell receptor (beta chain) appears in the sequencing data of a study of graft-versus-host responses after intestinal transplantation. Across the study: Recipients obtained multivisceral, liver-intestinal, or isolated intestinal transplants. All recipients were given anti-thymocyte globulin induction, and tacrolimus and steroids were then administered for 3 to 4 years.

Notes on this clone: Its specificity is not known.

V was clipped by 6 bases and J by 8 bases, with 10 bases between them. This CDR3 spans 11 amino acids. The germline CDR1 and CDR2 sequences are MNHEY and SVGAGI. The assay was immunoSEQ multiplex PCR, and TCRdb's table has in-frame clones only and misses some. The sample records about 23,000 clones, more than 85% being singletons. Study-level results: Recipient bone marrow held GvH clones, some seen earlier in ileum or blood. The presence of high graft-versus-host to host-versus-graft clonal ratios in allografts characterized patients with graft-donor T cell macrochimerism.

The sequences come from PBMCs, collected just over 38 days after intestinal transplant. The chain carries TRBV6-5 and TRBJ1-2, with no clear D. The sequence was collected from a human patient who received an intestinal transplant, so some T cells may come from the graft donor. The CDR3 protein is CASRDRIGYTF. For the CDR3, the DNA is TGTGCCAGCAGGGACCGGATAGGCTACACCTTC.